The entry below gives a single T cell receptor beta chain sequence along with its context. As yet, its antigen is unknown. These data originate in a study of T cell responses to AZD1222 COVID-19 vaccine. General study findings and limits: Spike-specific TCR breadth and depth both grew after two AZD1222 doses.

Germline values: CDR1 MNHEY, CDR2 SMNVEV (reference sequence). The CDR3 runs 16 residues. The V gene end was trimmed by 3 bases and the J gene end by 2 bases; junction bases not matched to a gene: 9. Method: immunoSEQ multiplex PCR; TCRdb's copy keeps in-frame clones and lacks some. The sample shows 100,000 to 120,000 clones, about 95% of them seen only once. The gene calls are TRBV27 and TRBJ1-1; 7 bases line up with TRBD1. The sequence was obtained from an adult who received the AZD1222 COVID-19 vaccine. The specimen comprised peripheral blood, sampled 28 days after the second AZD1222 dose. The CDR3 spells CASSFTTGTVNTEAFF. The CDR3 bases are TGTGCCAGCAGTTTCACAACCGGGACAGTCAACACTGAAGCTTTCTTT.